The 9 T cell receptor beta chains listed next were all sequenced from one sample in a study of T-cell reconstitution after alpha-beta-depleted transplantation in children. TCRbeta library preparation incorporated unique molecular identifiers. From the PCR reads, TCRdb called clonotypes with MiXCR, one entry per CDR3 protein. Among approximately 800,000 distinct CDR3 sequences listed, 16% were seen once. This material consisted of PBMCs, mostly from graft donor cells, taken 360 days after TCRalphabeta/CD19-depleted stem cell transplant. The receptors were sampled from a male patient aged 10 to 17 who had a stem cell transplant for acute lymphoblastic leukemia, so the T cells may come from the graft donor.

This clonotype was seen a handful of times. This chain's CDR3 is CASSQMIDSEGDPSGANVLTF. CDR3 nucleotides: TGTGCCAGCAGCCAGATGATCGATTCGGAGGGGGATCCCTCTGGGGCCAACGTCCTGACTTTC. The rearrangement uses TRBV4-2 and TRBJ2-6, with D tentatively TRBD1 or TRBD2 (6 bases each). V was cut by 3 bases and J by 0 bases, with 24 bases left in between. Per germline, CDR1 LGHNA and CDR2 YNFKEQ. The length of the CDR3 is 21 residues.

This clonotype was counted between two and nine times. V usage is TRBV24-1 and J usage is TRBJ2-2; 8 positions agree with TRBD1. The ends lost 5 bases at V and 3 bases at J; junction bases unmatched: 10. Germline V gives CDR1 KGHDR, CDR2 SFDVKD. The CDR3 consists of 17 residues. The CDR3 loop reads CATSAVQGAFDTGELFF. CDR3 nucleotides: TGTGCCACCAGTGCTGTTCAGGGGGCGTTTGACACCGGGGAGCTGTTTTTT.

This sequence joins TRBV20-1 and TRBJ1-1, with 7 bases aligning to TRBD1. CDR1 and CDR2 from the germline V gene are DFQATT and SNEGSKA (reference sequence). V gave up 5 bases and J gave up 1 base; unmatched junction bases: 10. This CDR3 is 15 amino acids long. CDR3 bases: TGCAGTGCTTACTTGTCGACAGGGACGAACACTGAAGCTTTCTTT. It is translated as CSAYLSTGTNTEAFF.

This clonotype was found a few times. V and J are TRBV6-5 and TRBJ1-2, with D unclear. Trimming took off 4 bases at V and 4 bases at J, with 10 bases between the two ends. CDR3 length: 13 amino acids. In germline, CDR1 is MNHEY, CDR2 SVGAGI. The CDR3 sequence is CASSWVGTYGYTF. The DNA of the CDR3 is TGTGCCAGCAGTTGGGTCGGAACCTATGGCTACACCTTC.

This clonotype was recorded a few times. This chain uses TRBV12-3 or TRBV12-4 with TRBJ1-5; D uncertain. The CDR3 length is 17 residues. V lost 6 bases, J lost 7 bases, and 25 bases lay in between. The CDR3 sequence is CASRGNVAPKAGQPQHF. CDR3 nucleotide sequence: TGTGCCAGCAGGGGTAACGTGGCCCCCAAGGCGGGACAGCCCCAGCATTTT.

This clonotype was observed a few times. This sequence joins TRBV11-2 and TRBJ2-2; 8 bases match TRBD1. Germline V gene lookup returns CDR1 SGHAT and CDR2 FQNNGV. This CDR3 contains 15 residues. Germline trimming cut 3 bases from V and 4 bases from J; bases unmatched to any gene: 4. Here the CDR3 reads CASSFWTGSTGELFF. The CDR3 DNA follows: TGTGCCAGCAGCTTCTGGACAGGGTCCACCGGGGAGCTGTTTTTT.

The table lists this clonotype with a few counts. V is TRBV29-1 and J is TRBJ1-1; D gene unclear. This CDR3 is 13 amino acids long. From germline, CDR1 is SQVTM and CDR2 ANQGSEA. Trimming removed 3 bases at V and 0 bases at J, with 8 bases between. As DNA, the CDR3 is TGCAGCGTTGATCCGGGGTTGAACACTGAAGCTTTCTTT. Translated: CSVDPGLNTEAFF.

This clonotype appeared a few times. The chain couples TRBV25-1 to TRBJ2-7; possibly TRBD2 for D (5 bases). The V gene's germline CDR1 is MGHDK and CDR2 SYGVNS. CDR3 length: 16 residues. V lost 4 bases and J 2 bases, leaving 18 bases between the germline ends. CDR3 in amino acids: CASSGLTRVGTYEQYF. The CDR3 DNA reads TGTGCCAGCAGTGGACTTACGAGGGTGGGAACCTACGAGCAGTACTTC.

This clonotype was counted a few times. This sequence joins TRBV9 and TRBJ2-3, with 12 bases lining up with TRBD2. Per germline, CDR1 SGDLS and CDR2 YYNGEE. The CDR3 totals 18 residues. V shed 0 bases and J 9 bases; nucleotides not matched to a gene: 14. CDR3 coding DNA: TGTGCCAGCAGCGTAGGTCCACCTACTAGCGGGAGGTCGGACACGCAGTATTTT. It yields the protein CASSVGPPTSGRSDTQYF.